This T cell receptor (beta chain) was retrieved from a study of blood T cell repertoires in COVID-19. Profiling relied on immunoSEQ multiplex PCR, and the TCRdb table lists in-frame clones only, not all of them. The repertoire has 300,000 to 350,000 clones, 89% of them found once; the top ten carry roughly 4%. CDR1 SEHNR and CDR2 FQNEAQ come from the germline V gene (reference sequence). Trimming shortened V by 6 bases and J by 8 bases, and 23 bases separated the two germline ends. The CDR3 covers 17 residues. This rearrangement joins TRBV7-9 to TRBJ1-6; maybe TRBD1 (5 bases). This clonotype was sampled from a woman aged 55-69 years with COVID-19, enrolled during active disease. Sequenced sample: peripheral blood. The CDR3 DNA follows: TGTGCCAGCAGGATTACGGGACTCCGGAAGAGTCATTCACCCCTCCACTTT. Its translation is CASRITGLRKSHSPLHF.